This TCR beta chain was identified in a study of glioma-infiltrating T cells after dendritic cell vaccination. The wider study: Between about 2003 and 2013, patients got autologous tumor lysate-pulsed dendritic cell vaccines. Study results and caveats: Survival was not directly related to TCR clonality in these patients.

CDR1 is SGDLS and CDR2 is YYNGEE in the germline V gene. The CDR3 totals 15 residues. With 0 bases removed from V and 4 bases from J, the gap between germline ends came to 13 bases. Notes on this clone: The antigen remains unidentified.

The assay was immunoSEQ multiplex PCR, and TCRdb's table has in-frame clones only and misses some. The table has some 90,000 clones, 80% to 90% seen once; the top ten hold approximately 2%. Specified time point: after dendritic cell vaccination, including at tumor progression/relapse. This receptor was obtained from a human donor with glioblastoma. J is TRBJ1-2 and V is TRBV9; a weak D match, TRBD1 (6 bases). Sequencing was performed on blood, taken after dendritic cell vaccination. In nucleotides, the CDR3 is TGTGCCAGCAGCGTAGGGGCAGGGGTCCCCTATGGCTACACCTTC. Residues: CASSVGAGVPYGYTF.